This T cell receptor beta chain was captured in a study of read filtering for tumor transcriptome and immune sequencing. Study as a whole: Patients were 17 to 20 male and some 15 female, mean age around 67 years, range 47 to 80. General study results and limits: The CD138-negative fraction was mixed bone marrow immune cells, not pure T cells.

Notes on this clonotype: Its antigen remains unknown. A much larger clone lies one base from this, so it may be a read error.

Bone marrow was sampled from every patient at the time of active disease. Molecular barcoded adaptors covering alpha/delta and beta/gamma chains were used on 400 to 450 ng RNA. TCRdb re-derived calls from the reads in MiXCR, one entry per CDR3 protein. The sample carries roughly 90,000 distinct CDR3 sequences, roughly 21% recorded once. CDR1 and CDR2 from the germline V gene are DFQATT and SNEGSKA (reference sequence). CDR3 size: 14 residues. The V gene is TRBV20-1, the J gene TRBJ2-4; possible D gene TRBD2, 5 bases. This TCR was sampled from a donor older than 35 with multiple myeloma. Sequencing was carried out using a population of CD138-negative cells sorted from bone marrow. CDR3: CSAKVVLAKDIQYF. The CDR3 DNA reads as TGCAGTGCTAAGGTAGTCCTAGCCAAAGACATTCAGTACTTC.